These T cell receptor beta chains were read from a single sample in a study of T cells in Graves' hyperthyroidism and ophthalmopathy. TCRdb called the multiplex PCR reads again in MiXCR, with one record for every CDR3 protein. The sample holds 350,000 or so distinct CDR3 sequences; around 18% are singletons and the top ten take 15% to 18%. The sequencing sample was made of blood. These receptors all stem from a woman aged 40 to 49 with Graves' ophthalmopathy. The conserved cysteine and the conserved F or W are not part of the CDR3 here.

J	V	CDR3
TRBJ2-2	TRBV6-2/TRBV6-3	ASTRWANTGELF
TRBJ2-5	TRBV11-2	ASSFGQIQETQY
TRBJ2-2	TRBV6-5	ASSYRSESTGELF
TRBJ2-7	TRBV28	ASSFGFPGGYEQY
TRBJ2-3	TRBV28	ASSSDRGTDTQY
TRBJ1-2	TRBV27	ASSPGQGRSYGYT
TRBJ2-7	TRBV28	ASGTYEQY
TRBJ1-2	TRBV30	AWSVRDRGPYT
TRBJ2-7	TRBV6-5	ASSYRSGGYEQY
TRBJ1-3	TRBV7-8	ASSLGGGSGNTIY
TRBJ1-5	TRBV24-1	ATSDGTLGINQPQH
TRBJ2-5	TRBV28	ASSNGQGRGETQY
TRBJ2-5	TRBV7-8	ASSVDPGHKETQY
TRBJ2-1	TRBV12-3/TRBV12-4	ASSLAPDPYNEQF
TRBJ2-7	TRBV24-1	ATLELFSYEQY
TRBJ1-2	TRBV7-9	ASSPGTAINYGYT
TRBJ1-2	TRBV29-1	SVPHNYGYT
TRBJ1-1	TRBV12-3/TRBV12-4	ASSWGRTVNTEAF
TRBJ1-1	TRBV29-1	SVVPGNTEAF
TRBJ2-5	TRBV6-5	ASSFLYPGQGPQETQY
TRBJ1-2	TRBV5-1	ASSLTGTGVDNYGYT
TRBJ2-2	TRBV4-1	ASSHRGQGARAGELF
TRBJ2-1	TRBV6-2/TRBV6-3	ASGRDPSSYNEQF
TRBJ2-7	TRBV12-3/TRBV12-4	ASSLNSPYEQY
TRBJ2-2	TRBV28	ASRPLAGADTGELF
TRBJ1-5	TRBV6-2/TRBV6-3	ASSYRMAHNQPQH
TRBJ2-7	TRBV6-2/TRBV6-3	ASTTVDGWDEQY
TRBJ2-2	TRBV6-5	ASSSLGNTGELF
TRBJ2-5	TRBV11-2	ASSLDGRGETQY
TRBJ2-5	TRBV11-2	ASSQSQETQY
TRBJ1-1	TRBV19	ASGGQPMNTEAF
TRBJ1-1	TRBV9	ASSVTGRATEAF
TRBJ2-2	TRBV20-1	SARDLLVHKGGELF
TRBJ1-1	TRBV6-5	ASSYQQGMGTEAF
TRBJ2-5	TRBV2	ASSIPGQGSSETQY
TRBJ2-7	TRBV28	ASSPSLGVAYEQY
TRBJ2-6	TRBV5-1	ASSRLAGVSVSGANVLT
TRBJ2-5	TRBV5-1	ASSLVSEETQY
TRBJ1-1	TRBV6-2/TRBV6-3	ASSVRDRASAEAF
TRBJ2-5	TRBV2	ASGDAGPQETQY
TRBJ2-7	TRBV7-8	ASTNRSNTYEQY
TRBJ2-2	TRBV20-1	SARERGDTGELF
TRBJ1-2	TRBV2	ASSERASLDYGYI
TRBJ2-5	TRBV14	ASSPLTGRGTQY
TRBJ2-2	TRBV20-1	SAMIGRVTGELF
TRBJ2-7	TRBV9	ASSVGAGYEQY
TRBJ2-5	TRBV7-9	ASSLGTSGKGETQY